The rows below give T cell receptor beta chains drawn from one sample of a study of blood T cell repertoires in COVID-19. Measured with immunoSEQ multiplex PCR; TCRdb has only the in-frame clones, and not every one. This sample has tens of thousands of clones, with 85% found just once. Specimen: peripheral blood. The receptors here all came from a human donor in a cohort sampled during active COVID-19. Both conserved end residues are part of each CDR3. D genes are given only for firm matches. Size is omitted from some rows. Given values are once, few, many or a class for expanded clones.

abundance | j_gene | d_gene | len | v_gene | CDR3aa | CDR3nt
NA | TRBJ2-7 | TRBD1 | 16 | TRBV9 | CASSVGPGDRGGEQYF | TGTGCCAGCAGCGTAGGGCCGGGGGACAGGGGAGGGGAGCAGTACTTC
NA | TRBJ1-4 | NA | 13 | TRBV6-6 | CASSYFGNEKLFF | TGTGCCAGCAGTTACTTCGGGAATGAAAAACTGTTTTTT
NA | TRBJ2-5 | NA | 13 | TRBV12-3/TRBV12-4 | CASSFQGIETQYF | TGTGCCAGCAGTTTTCAGGGGATCGAGACCCAGTACTTC
NA | TRBJ1-2 | TRBD1 | 15 | TRBV11-3 | CASSPGTGTSYGYTF | TGTGCCAGCAGCCCGGGGACAGGGACGAGCTATGGCTACACCTTC
NA | TRBJ2-4 | TRBD1 | 16 | TRBV4-3 | CASSHHGGRGRNIQYF | TGCGCCAGCAGCCACCATGGGGGCAGGGGGCGAAACATTCAGTACTTC
NA | TRBJ2-7 | NA | 10 | TRBV11-2 | CASSHYEQYF | TGTGCCAGCAGCCACTACGAGCAGTACTTC
NA | TRBJ1-1 | NA | 15 | TRBV11-3 | CASSLITGLSPEAFF | TGTGCCAGCAGCTTAATTACAGGGTTGAGCCCTGAAGCTTTCTTT
NA | TRBJ2-1 | TRBD2 | 15 | TRBV5-4 | CASSSGTSGGTEQFF | TGTGCCAGCAGCTCGGGGACTAGCGGGGGGACTGAGCAGTTCTTC
NA | TRBJ1-5 | NA | 22 | TRBV12-2 | CASRLATTPSGGRLILNQPQHF | TGTGCAAGTCGCTTAGCGACGACGCCCTCGGGGGGCCGACTTATACTTAATCAGCCCCAGCATTTT
once | TRBJ1-2 | TRBD1 | 14 | TRBV5-1 | CASSLEGAARGYTF | TGCGCCAGCAGCTTGGAGGGGGCGGCGAGGGGCTACACCTTC
NA | TRBJ2-1 | TRBD2 | 15 | TRBV19 | CASSIVAGGLNEQFF | TGTGCCAGTAGTATAGTTGCGGGGGGGCTGAATGAGCAGTTCTTC
NA | TRBJ1-2 | NA | 16 | TRBV4-3 | CASSQDWAGTNYGYTF | TGCGCCAGCAGCCAAGATTGGGCAGGGACTAACTATGGCTACACCTTC
few | TRBJ1-2 | NA | 11 | TRBV29-1 | CSVARLDGYTF | TGCAGCGTGGCAAGACTGGATGGCTACACCTTC
NA | TRBJ2-7 | NA | 16 | TRBV12-2 | CASRPSPRQGTYEQYF | TGTGCAAGTCGCCCCTCCCCCCGGCAGGGAACCTACGAGCAGTACTTC
NA | TRBJ1-1 | NA | 13 | TRBV2 | CASSARRYTEAFF | TGTGCCAGCAGTGCCCGGAGGTACACTGAAGCTTTCTTT
NA | TRBJ2-5 | TRBD1 | 15 | TRBV10-3 | CAISSRQGWEETQYF | TGTGCCATCAGTAGCCGACAGGGATGGGAAGAGACCCAGTACTTC
NA | TRBJ2-7 | TRBD1 | 14 | TRBV5-1 | CASSHGQGAYEQYF | TGCGCCAGCAGCCACGGACAGGGGGCCTACGAGCAGTACTTC
once | TRBJ2-7 | NA | 14 | TRBV11-2 | CASSYTGGSYEQYF | TGTGCCAGCAGTTATACCGGGGGTTCCTACGAGCAGTACTTC
once | TRBJ2-7 | TRBD2 | 14 | TRBV7-2 | CASSLSGGAYEQYF | TGTGCCAGCAGCCTTAGCGGGGGGGCCTACGAGCAGTACTTC
once | TRBJ1-3 | TRBD1 | 19 | TRBV10-3 | CAISESGTGGLRSGNTIYF | TGTGCCATCAGTGAGTCCGGGACAGGGGGCCTCCGCTCTGGAAACACCATATATTTT
NA | TRBJ2-7 | NA | 14 | TRBV5-1 | CASSWSGYSYEQYF | TGCGCCAGCAGCTGGAGCGGATACTCCTACGAGCAGTACTTC
NA | TRBJ2-3 | NA | 15 | TRBV6-2/TRBV6-3 | CASSYGAFPADTQYF | TGTGCCAGCAGTTATGGGGCCTTCCCTGCAGATACGCAGTATTTT
NA | TRBJ2-1 | TRBD1 | 14 | TRBV6-5 | CASSPGTGDNEQFF | TGTGCCAGCAGTCCCGGGACAGGGGACAATGAGCAGTTCTTC
NA | TRBJ2-2 | TRBD2 | 16 | TRBV4-1 | CASSQIAGMNTGELFF | TGCGCCAGCAGCCAAATAGCGGGAATGAACACCGGGGAGCTGTTTTTT
NA | TRBJ1-2 | NA | 12 | TRBV11-2 | CASSLASRGYTF | TGTGCCAGCAGCTTAGCTTCTCGTGGCTACACCTTC
NA | TRBJ2-6 | NA | 15 | TRBV11-2 | CASSSQTSGANVLTF | TGTGCCAGCAGCTCGCAGACCTCTGGGGCTAACGTCCTGACTTTC
NA | TRBJ1-5 | NA | 15 | TRBV4-3 | CASSQTRGGNQPQHF | TGCGCCAGCAGCCAAACCCGGGGGGGCAATCAGCCCCAGCATTTT
many | TRBJ1-3 | TRBD1 | 16 | TRBV5-8 | CASSIHRGVTGNTIYF | TGTGCCAGCAGCATCCACAGGGGGGTGACTGGAAACACCATATATTTT
NA | TRBJ1-3 | NA | 15 | TRBV11-2 | CASSLQRLPGNTIYF | TGTGCCAGCAGCTTACAGCGGCTCCCTGGAAACACCATATATTTT
NA | TRBJ2-1 | NA | 13 | TRBV24-1 | CATSDLIQGVQFF | TGTGCCACCAGTGATTTGATTCAGGGTGTGCAGTTCTTC
NA | TRBJ2-7 | TRBD1 | 14 | TRBV4-2 | CASSQPGQLYEQYF | TGTGCCAGCAGCCAACCGGGACAGCTTTACGAGCAGTACTTC
once | TRBJ2-1 | TRBD2 | 16 | TRBV4-3 | CASSQELAGGIYEQFF | TGCGCCAGCAGCCAAGAATTAGCGGGGGGTATTTATGAGCAGTTCTTC
NA | TRBJ2-5 | TRBD2 | 13 | TRBV5-1 | CASSPGEGSTQYF | TGCGCCAGCAGCCCGGGGGAGGGGTCGACCCAGTACTTC
once | TRBJ1-6 | NA | 15 | TRBV18 | CASSPIAGIDSPLHF | TGTGCCAGCTCCCCGATAGCGGGGATCGATTCACCCCTCCACTTT
few | TRBJ1-3 | TRBD1 | 15 | TRBV7-9 | CASRGQGVAGNTIYF | TGTGCCAGCAGGGGACAGGGAGTAGCTGGAAACACCATATATTTT
NA | TRBJ2-6 | NA | 14 | TRBV5-1 | CASKEFSGANVLTF | TGCGCCAGCAAGGAGTTCTCTGGGGCCAACGTCCTGACTTTC
NA | TRBJ2-2 | NA | 15 | TRBV7-9 | CASSFEGLGTGELFF | TGTGCCAGCAGCTTTGAGGGATTGGGCACCGGGGAGCTGTTTTTT
NA | TRBJ2-7 | NA | 13 | TRBV10-3 | CAISEDRSYEQYF | TGTGCCATCAGTGAGGACAGGTCCTACGAGCAGTACTTC
few | TRBJ1-1 | TRBD1 | 13 | TRBV11-2 | CASSRLQGGRAFF | TGTGCCAGCAGCCGGTTACAGGGGGGGAGAGCTTTCTTT
NA | TRBJ2-7 | TRBD1 | 17 | TRBV6-2/TRBV6-3 | CASSSTLPGQGGDEQYF | TGTGCCAGCAGTTCTACCCTTCCGGGACAGGGAGGAGACGAGCAGTACTTC
NA | TRBJ1-2 | NA | 13 | TRBV12-3/TRBV12-4 | CASSFGQWGGYTF | TGTGCCAGCAGTTTCGGACAGTGGGGCGGCTACACCTTC
NA | TRBJ1-1 | NA | 14 | TRBV5-1 | CASSLDPGNTEAFF | TGCGCCAGCAGCTTGGATCCAGGGAACACTGAAGCTTTCTTT
NA | TRBJ2-7 | TRBD1 | 16 | TRBV18 | CASSPPQGQGSYEQYF | TGTGCCAGCTCACCACCCCAGGGACAGGGAAGCTACGAGCAGTACTTC
NA | TRBJ2-5 | NA | 17 | TRBV18 | CASSHFEGLGNQETQYF | TGTGCCAGCTCACACTTCGAGGGTCTAGGAAACCAAGAGACCCAGTACTTC
few | TRBJ1-5 | NA | 15 | TRBV19 | CASSMGGAANQPQHF | TGTGCCAGTAGTATGGGAGGGGCCGCCAATCAGCCCCAGCATTTT
NA | TRBJ2-7 | NA | 15 | TRBV5-1 | CASSLEPVVSYEQYF | TGCGCCAGCAGCTTGGAACCGGTCGTCTCCTACGAGCAGTACTTC
NA | TRBJ1-4 | TRBD1 | 15 | TRBV7-9 | CASSFGQGANEKLFF | TGTGCCAGCAGCTTCGGACAGGGGGCTAATGAAAAACTGTTTTTT
once | TRBJ2-5 | TRBD2 | 18 | TRBV7-2 | CASSLGGLAGGASETQYF | TGTGCCAGCAGCTTAGGGGGACTAGCGGGGGGCGCCAGCGAGACCCAGTACTTC
NA | TRBJ2-7 | NA | 13 | TRBV5-6 | CASSFRESYEQYF | TGTGCCAGCAGCTTTCGGGAGAGCTACGAGCAGTACTTC
NA | TRBJ2-7 | NA | 12 | TRBV30 | CAWSHPPGEQYF | TGTGCCTGGAGTCATCCCCCGGGCGAGCAGTACTTC
NA | TRBJ1-2 | TRBD1 | 14 | TRBV5-4 | CASSGTGSNYGYTF | TGTGCCAGCAGCGGGACAGGATCTAACTATGGCTACACCTTC